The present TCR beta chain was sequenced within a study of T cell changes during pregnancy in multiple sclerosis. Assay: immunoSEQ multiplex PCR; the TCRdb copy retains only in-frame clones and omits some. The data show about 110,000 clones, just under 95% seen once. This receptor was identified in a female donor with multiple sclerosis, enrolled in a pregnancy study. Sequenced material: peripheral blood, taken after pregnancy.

CDR3 nucleotide sequence: TGTGCCAGCTCACCAAAATCGGGGAGCAATCAGCCCCAGCATTTT. Translation gives CASSPKSGSNQPQHF. The chain has TRBV18 and TRBJ1-5; D gene uncertain. The CDR3 spans 15 residues. V was pared by 2 bases and J by 1 base, with 9 bases between. Germline lookup yields CDR1 KGHSH and CDR2 LQKENI.